The next 3 T cell receptor beta chains were all read from a single sample in a study of a mutant IDH1 vaccine in newly diagnosed glioma. Sequencing was performed with immunoSEQ multiplex PCR; in TCRdb, only in-frame clones are kept and a portion is missing. In the table there are 55,000 to 65,000 clones, about 79% of which are singletons. As for time point: week 47, end of study. Every vaccine dose comprised 300 ug of mutant IDH1 20-mer peptide plus topical imiquimod. Their recognized antigens are unknown. The sample consisted of PBMCs, taken from a glioma patient whose treatment included an IDH1 peptide vaccine. The receptors shown here come from a man aged 50 to 59 with glioma.

This clone was counted a few times. J is TRBJ1-1 and V is TRBV19, with 7 bases that match TRBD1. The CDR3 totals 13 residues. The J segment lost 11 bases and the V segment lost 4 bases, leaving 10 bases of the junction unmatched. Germline CDR1 is LNHDA and CDR2 is SQIVND (reference sequence). CDR3 loop: CASSTSTGSLAFF. CDR3 sequence (DNA): TGTGCCAGTAGTACCTCGACAGGGTCCCTGGCTTTCTTT.

This sequence joins TRBV5-1 and TRBJ1-6; no clear D gene. V was cut by 4 bases and J by 7 bases, with 12 bases left in between. The CDR3 is made up of 14 amino acids. Germline CDR1 and CDR2: SGHRS and YFSETQ. For the CDR3, the DNA is TGCGCCAGCAGCCTCGACGGCGAAAATTCACCCCTCCACTTT. Encoded protein: CASSLDGENSPLHF.

This sequence joins TRBV27 and TRBJ1-4, with 7 nucleotides matching TRBD1. J was trimmed by 7 bases and V by 6 bases; bases with no gene match: 17. Germline values: CDR1 MNHEY, CDR2 SMNVEV (reference sequence). The CDR3 has 17 residues. The CDR3 DNA is TGTGCCAGCAGCTCCAAAGGGGGAGGGGGCTACGGTGAAAAACTGTTTTTT. Translating it yields CASSSKGGGGYGEKLFF.